This TCR beta chain is from a study of T cells after yellow fever vaccination. Production of TCR cDNA was by 5'RACE template switching, which also added a universal primer site and UMIs. TCRdb re-analysed the 5' RACE reads in MiXCR, keeping a single row per CDR3 protein. There are about 310,000 distinct CDR3 sequences in the sample; 3.6% occur only once, and 20% to 25% lies in the top ten. This clonotype was seen repeatedly, ten times or more. This CDR3 comprises 13 residues. The germline gives CDR1 SGHTA, CDR2 FQGNSA. V gave up 8 bases and J gave up 6 bases, with 15 bases separating them. Sequencing used PBMCs, obtained on the day of the yellow fever booster vaccination. The chain joins TRBV7-2 to TRBJ2-3; the D gene could be TRBD1 or TRBD2 (6 bases each). This TCR was recovered from a man aged 18 to 30 who received the YFV17D yellow fever vaccine. The CDR3 sequence: CASGFRGLDTQYF. Here the CDR3 DNA reads TGTGCCAGCGGATTCCGGGGGCTCGATACGCAGTATTTT.